Below are 14 T cell receptor beta chains sequenced from a single sample in a study of blood T cell repertoires in COVID-19. TCRdb's copy holds only in-frame clones and misses some; the assay was immunoSEQ multiplex PCR. The table shows over 200,000 clones, with around 90% occurring only once. The sequenced sample was PBMCs or T cells enriched from blood (not recorded which). Receptors originate from a woman aged 30 to 39 who had been exposed to COVID-19.

The V and J genes are TRBV19 and TRBJ1-6; tentatively, D is TRBD1 (5 bases). The CDR3 extends over 15 amino acids. The germline V gene has CDR1 LNHDA and CDR2 SQIVND (reference sequence). V shed 3 bases and J shed 6 bases, with 12 bases lying between them. CDR3 coding DNA: TGTGCCAGTAGTATGACAGAGAGGCGTAATTCACCCCTCCACTTT. Its protein is CASSMTERRNSPLHF.

The chain carries TRBV11-2 and TRBJ2-7; no clear D. Germline loops: CDR1 SGHAT, CDR2 FQNNGV. The CDR3 runs 14 residues. Trimming cost V 0 bases and J 0 bases, with 6 bases left between them. This chain's CDR3 is CASSLEPGSYEQYF. The CDR3 DNA reads TGTGCCAGCAGCTTAGAGCCGGGCTCCTACGAGCAGTACTTC.

The genes are TRBV5-4 and TRBJ2-5; 11 positions match TRBD2. CDR1 is SGHNT, CDR2 YYREEE, per germline (reference sequence). The junction had 10 bases not matched to a gene; V was cut back by 7 bases and J by 5 bases. The CDR3 is 15 amino acids. This CDR3 is CASSLLAGDLETQYF. The CDR3, as DNA: TGTGCCAGCTCCCTACTAGCGGGAGACTTGGAGACCCAGTACTTC.

This clone has only one observation. The chain is built from TRBV6-5 and TRBJ1-5; the D is unclear. The CDR3 spans 14 residues. Trimming removed 5 bases from V and 5 bases from J, with 13 bases in between. In germline, CDR1 is MNHEY, CDR2 SVGAGI. Here the CDR3 DNA reads TGTGCCAGCAGTCCTCTCAGTCGGGATCAGCCCCAGCATTTT. Its translation is CASSPLSRDQPQHF.

This chain uses TRBV2 with TRBJ2-5; D might be TRBD2 (7 bases). CDR1 and CDR2 from the germline V gene are SNHLY and FYNNEI. The CDR3 consists of 15 residues. The V end lost 7 bases, the J end lost 5 bases, and 20 bases lay between the germline ends. Written as DNA, the CDR3 is TGTGCCAGCAATGGACTAGGGGGGGCGGACGAGACCCAGTACTTC. Translated, it gives CASNGLGGADETQYF.

This chain joins TRBV7-9 and TRBJ1-6; 9 nucleotides align to TRBD1. The CDR3 has 16 residues. The germline gives CDR1 SEHNR, CDR2 FQNEAQ (reference sequence). The trim removed 5 bases at V and 7 bases at J, leaving 9 bases unmatched. The CDR3 is CASSGPGQGKNSPLHF. The DNA of the CDR3 is TGTGCCAGCAGCGGTCCGGGACAGGGTAAAAATTCACCCCTCCACTTT.

This chain links TRBV6-5 with TRBJ2-3, with a tentative D call TRBD2 (6 bases). This CDR3 spans 14 amino acids. Trimming removed 6 bases from V and 2 bases from J, with 12 bases in between. Per the germline V gene, CDR1 is MNHEY and CDR2 is SVGAGI. CDR3 bases: TGTGCCAGCAGGGGAGGTGGGGACACAGATACGCAGTATTTT. This codes for CASRGGGDTDTQYF.

This clone showed up just once. The CDR3 coding sequence is TGTGCCAGCAGGCTAGCGGGGCCCCCGGGTACCGGGGAGCTGTTTTTT. This codes for CASRLAGPPGTGELFF. The chain couples TRBV27 to TRBJ2-2, with TRBD2 matching over 9 bases. The CDR3 runs to 16 residues. Looked up from germline, CDR1 is MNHEY and CDR2 is SMNVEV (reference sequence). V lost 6 bases, J lost 5 bases, and 10 bases stayed unmatched.

This clone was detected only once. The CDR3 reads CASSGPARGANVLTF. DNA of the CDR3: TGTGCCAGCAGCGGCCCTGCGCGGGGGGCCAACGTCCTGACTTTC. The genes are TRBV7-6 and TRBJ2-6; D is uncertain. Germline V lookup: CDR1 SGHVS, CDR2 FNYEAQ. V was trimmed by 5 bases and J by 4 bases, leaving 12 bases between them. The CDR3 extends over 15 amino acids.

The CDR3, as DNA: TGTGCCAGCAGCACGTTAGGGGGCTACGAGCAGTACTTC. Translating it yields CASSTLGGYEQYF. The genes are TRBV3-1 (or the pseudogene TRBV3-2) and TRBJ2-7, with D possibly matching TRBD1 (6 bases). Germline V gives CDR1 LGHDT, CDR2 YNNKEL (reference sequence). Trimming took off 5 bases at V and 3 bases at J, with 11 bases between the two ends. CDR3 length: 13 residues.

The V and J genes are TRBV28 and TRBJ1-1, with D possibly TRBD1 on 5 matching bases. Per germline, CDR1 MDHEN and CDR2 SYDVKM. Trimming took 2 bases from V and 4 from J, leaving 11 bases between them. The CDR3 is made up of 14 amino acids. The CDR3 DNA sequence: TGTGCCAGCAGTTTAGACCGGAGGGGCACTGAAGCTTTCTTT. It encodes CASSLDRRGTEAFF.

This chain links TRBV4-1 with TRBJ2-1; 13 nucleotides line up with TRBD2. V trimming: 1 base; J trimming: 9 bases; junction bases outside the gene matches: 0. The CDR3 contains 14 residues. Germline CDR1 reads MGHRA; CDR2 reads YSYEKL. CDR3 in amino acids: CASSQGLAGGEQFF. The CDR3 DNA sequence: TGCGCCAGCAGCCAAGGACTAGCGGGAGGTGAGCAGTTCTTC.

This chain links TRBV7-9 with TRBJ1-2; the D gene is possibly TRBD1 (5 bases). CDR3 length: 14 residues. Germline assignment: CDR1 SEHNR and CDR2 FQNEAQ (reference sequence). V lost 3 bases and J 4 bases, leaving 12 bases between the germline ends. Here the CDR3 reads CASSFQGGAYGYTF. In DNA, the CDR3 is TGTGCCAGCAGCTTCCAGGGAGGGGCCTATGGCTACACCTTC.

The J gene is TRBJ2-7, the V gene TRBV2; 14 bases agree with TRBD2. The germline CDR1 and CDR2 sequences are SNHLY and FYNNEI. The CDR3 spans 15 residues. V shed 5 bases and J 5 bases; nucleotides not matched to a gene: 5. For the CDR3, the DNA is TGTGCCAGCAGTCAGGGACTAGCGGGAGTTGACGAGCAGTACTTC. This codes for CASSQGLAGVDEQYF.